This TCR beta chain emerged from a study of chemoradiotherapy in HPV16-positive cancers. Turning to this clone: Its antigen is as yet unknown.

TCRdb's table, derived via immunoSEQ multiplex PCR, lists solely in-frame clones and lacks some. Here the sample spans roughly 24,000 clones, about nine tenths being singletons. Regarding the study as a whole: During treatment, candidate HPV-specific clones and E7-related motifs expanded in tumor.

V lost 5 bases and J lost 6, with 19 bases in between. Germline V gene lookup returns CDR1 SEHNR and CDR2 FQNEAQ (reference sequence). The CDR3 contains 15 residues. The sequencing here drew on blood, taken from a patient who underwent chemoradiotherapy. The genes are TRBV7-9 and TRBJ1-1; possible D gene TRBD1, 5 bases. The receptor's source is a human donor with HPV-associated anogenital cancer. CDR3 coding DNA: TGTGCCAGCAGCCCGCGTTTGGGGGGGGTACCTGAAGCTTTCTTT. Its translation: CASSPRLGGVPEAFF.